These 25 T cell receptor beta chains share one sample of origin, sequenced in a study of CD8 T cells in Susac syndrome. RNA amounts of roughly 0.5 to 1 ug underwent reverse transcription with random hexamers. TCRdb itself ran the immunoSEQ multiplex PCR reads through MiXCR, one entry per CDR3 protein. Here the sample spans almost 450,000 distinct CDR3 sequences, around 83% being singletons. The sequenced material came from CD8+ T cells from PBMCs. Receptors originate from a human donor with multiple sclerosis.

The chain uses TRBV27 and TRBJ2-7; weak D call: TRBD1 (6 bases). V shed 6 bases and J shed 4 bases, with 19 bases lying between them. The CDR3 has 15 amino acids. CDR1 and CDR2 from the germline V gene are MNHEY and SMNVEV (reference sequence). The chain's CDR3 is CASSITGPFGYEQYF. The CDR3 DNA reads as TGTGCCAGCAGCATTACAGGGCCATTTGGGTACGAGCAGTACTTC.

The chain employs TRBV12-3 or TRBV12-4 and TRBJ1-4; weak D call: TRBD1 (5 bases). V gave up 1 base and J gave up 7 bases, with 13 bases separating them. The CDR3 is made up of 15 amino acids. The CDR3 region is CASSLGSQGSEKLFF. In nucleotides, the CDR3 is TGTGCCAGCAGTTTAGGTTCGCAGGGTAGTGAAAAACTGTTTTTT.

V gene TRBV7-9 combines with J gene TRBJ1-1; D unresolved. Trimming took 6 bases from V and 5 from J, leaving 19 bases between them. Germline assignment: CDR1 SEHNR and CDR2 FQNEAQ (reference sequence). The CDR3 runs 15 residues. The CDR3 reads CASRDFKGAGTEAFF. CDR3 in DNA: TGTGCCAGCAGGGACTTCAAGGGCGCGGGAACTGAAGCTTTCTTT.

The rearrangement uses TRBV2 and TRBJ2-7, with 12 bases identical to TRBD2. Losses at the gene ends were 4 bases for V and 3 bases for J; bases not matched to a gene: 4. CDR3 size: 15 residues. Germline V gene data show CDR1 as SNHLY and CDR2 as FYNNEI. This chain's CDR3 is CASSGRLAGDYEQYF. As DNA, the CDR3 is TGTGCCAGCAGTGGAAGACTAGCGGGAGACTACGAGCAGTACTTC.

This clonotype has only one observation. The rearrangement uses TRBV7-6 and TRBJ2-3, with a weak D call TRBD2 (5 bases). The CDR3 runs to 14 residues. V was trimmed by 1 base and J by 6 bases, leaving 11 bases between them. Germline V CDR1 and CDR2: SGHVS, FNYEAQ. CDR3 amino acids: CASSLVSGGDTQYF. CDR3 DNA sequence: TGTGCCAGCAGCTTAGTTTCTGGCGGGGATACGCAGTATTTT. Supplemented by reference TRBV7-6 and TRBJ2-3, the full variable domain reads GAGVSQSPRYKVTKRGQDVALRCDPISGHVSLYWYRQALGQGPEFLTYFNYEAQQDKSGLPNDRFSAERPEGSISTLTIQRTEQRDSAMYRCASSLVSGGDTQYFGPGTRLTVL.

V is TRBV4-1 and J is TRBJ2-5; maybe TRBD2 (5 bases). CDR3 length: 15 amino acids. CDR1 is MGHRA, CDR2 YSYEKL, per germline. Trimming removed 5 bases from V and 5 bases from J, with 18 bases in between. The DNA for the CDR3 is TGCGCCAGCAGCACCATAACTAGAGATATGGAGACCCAGTACTTC. Its translation is CASSTITRDMETQYF.

The genes are TRBV25-1 and TRBJ2-3, with D perhaps TRBD1 or TRBD2 (7 bases each). V gave up 6 bases and J gave up 0 bases, with 25 bases separating them. The V gene's germline CDR1 is MGHDK and CDR2 SYGVNS. The CDR3 consists of 19 residues. The CDR3 region is CASSIRGVTNRGSTDTQYF. The CDR3 DNA sequence: TGTGCCAGCAGCATCCGGGGGGTTACTAACAGGGGCAGCACAGATACGCAGTATTTT.

The rearrangement uses TRBV2 and TRBJ1-5; TRBD1 matches at 11 bases. Trimming cost V 5 bases and J 2 bases; bases outside gene matches: 8. CDR3 length equals 17 residues. Germline CDR1 reads SNHLY; CDR2 reads FYNNEI. The chain's CDR3 is CASSRTGGSYGNQPQHF. The CDR3 DNA follows: TGTGCCAGCAGTAGGACAGGGGGCTCGTACGGCAATCAGCCCCAGCATTTT.

The gene calls are TRBV19 and TRBJ2-7, with TRBD2 matching over 8 bases. Germline CDR1 and CDR2: LNHDA and SQIVND (reference sequence). The CDR3 loop spans 14 amino acids. Germline trimming cut 11 bases from V and 0 bases from J; bases unmatched to any gene: 9. In nucleotides, the CDR3 is TGTGCCTTCCAGCGGGGGAAGAGCTCCTACGAGCAGTACTTC. As protein: CAFQRGKSSYEQYF.

This clonotype was detected a few times. The rearrangement uses TRBV6-2 or TRBV6-3 and TRBJ2-1; 11 bases align to TRBD1. The CDR3 is made up of 18 amino acids. The germline V gene has CDR1 MNHEY and CDR2 SVGEGT. Trimming removed 2 bases from V and 8 bases from J; junction bases left unmatched: 14. The CDR3 DNA is TGTGCCAGCAGTTACCCGATAGAGGAATCGGGACAGGGGGATGAGCAGTTCTTC. It specifies CASSYPIEESGQGDEQFF.

This clonotype was observed a single time. V and J are TRBV30 and TRBJ2-5; D might be TRBD2 (6 bases). CDR1 and CDR2 (germline): GTSNPN, SVGIG (reference sequence). Trimming took 4 bases from V and 5 from J, leaving 14 bases between them. CDR3 length: 13 amino acids. CDR3 protein: CAWKESGFETQYF. CDR3 DNA: TGTGCCTGGAAAGAGAGCGGGTTTGAGACCCAGTACTTC.

The V and J genes are TRBV12-3 or TRBV12-4 and TRBJ1-1, with D maybe TRBD1 (6 bases). This CDR3 spans 15 amino acids. The germline V and J ends were trimmed by 6 bases and 0 bases, with 14 bases remaining between them. The CDR3 DNA reads as TGTGCCAGCAGCCAGGCGGGACATCTGAACACTGAAGCTTTCTTT. This codes for CASSQAGHLNTEAFF.

The chain recombines TRBV14 with TRBJ2-1; maybe TRBD2 (6 bases). Trimming stripped 3 bases from V and 0 bases from J, with 9 bases between. CDR1 and CDR2 (germline): SGHDN, FVKESK. The CDR3 has 15 residues. This chain's CDR3 is CASSQRGDSYNEQFF. CDR3 sequence (DNA): TGTGCCAGCAGCCAGCGGGGTGACTCCTACAATGAGCAGTTCTTC.

The chain employs TRBV15 and TRBJ1-5; TRBD1 is a possible D gene (6 bases). The CDR3 loop spans 14 amino acids. Germline CDR1 reads LNHNV; CDR2 reads YYDKDF (reference sequence). V was cut by 2 bases and J by 6 bases, with 11 bases left in between. This CDR3 reads CATSRHREGQPQHF. CDR3 coding DNA: TGTGCCACCAGCAGACACAGGGAAGGTCAGCCCCAGCATTTT. Variable domain in full (rest from reference TRBV15 and TRBJ1-5): DAMVIQNPRYQVTQFGKPVTLSCSQTLNHNVMYWYQQKSSQAPKLLFHYYDKDFNNEADTPDNFQSRRPNTSFCFLDIRSPGLGDTAMYLCATSRHREGQPQHFGDGTRLSIL.

V usage is TRBV7-9 and J usage is TRBJ2-5; D gene ambiguous. Per germline, CDR1 SEHNR and CDR2 FQNEAQ (reference sequence). This CDR3 comprises 15 residues. The V and J ends lost 5 bases and 1 base respectively, with 14 bases between them. In DNA form, the CDR3 reads TGTGCCAGCAGCATAAGCCTAAAGACCCAAGAGACCCAGTACTTC. Translated, it gives CASSISLKTQETQYF.

This rearrangement joins TRBV5-4 to TRBJ2-6; D is perhaps TRBD2 (5 bases). CDR3 length: 16 amino acids. Germline CDR1 reads SGHNT; CDR2 reads YYREEE (reference sequence). Trimming stripped 7 bases from V and 0 bases from J, with 14 bases between. The CDR3 coding sequence is TGTGCCAGCGGAGGCGTGGAGGACTCTGGGGCCAACGTCCTGACTTTC. Protein: CASGGVEDSGANVLTF.

The CDR3 region is CATSDAGRQGMSPGELFF. CDR3 DNA sequence: TGTGCCACCAGTGATGCCGGTAGACAGGGGATGAGTCCCGGGGAGCTGTTTTTT. The V and J genes are TRBV24-1 and TRBJ2-2; TRBD1 agrees at 8 bases. CDR3 size: 18 residues. In germline, CDR1 is KGHDR, CDR2 SFDVKD. The ends lost 3 bases at V and 6 bases at J; junction bases unmatched: 14.

The gene calls are TRBV6-1 and TRBJ2-2, with 8 bases aligning to TRBD2. Germline assignment: CDR1 MNHNS and CDR2 SASEGT. Losses at the gene ends were 6 bases for V and 5 bases for J; bases not matched to a gene: 11. The CDR3 has 16 amino acids. In DNA, the CDR3 is TGTGCCAGCAGGGATAGCGGGATAAAAAATACCGGGGAGCTGTTTTTT. Translating it yields CASRDSGIKNTGELFF.

The rearrangement links TRBV9 to TRBJ2-5; TRBD2 matches 9 bases. CDR3 length: 14 amino acids. Germline V lookup: CDR1 SGDLS, CDR2 YYNGEE. J lost 5 bases, V lost 7 bases, and 9 bases had no gene match. CDR3 DNA: TGTGCCAGCGGATCGCGGGAGGGCCTGGAGACCCAGTACTTC. Protein sequence: CASGSREGLETQYF.

This clonotype was found once. This chain joins TRBV6-5 and TRBJ1-1; weak D call: TRBD1 (6 bases). The CDR3 is made up of 16 amino acids. Between the trimmed V and J ends, which lost 0 bases and 0 bases, there was a span of 11 bases. Germline assignment: CDR1 MNHEY and CDR2 SVGAGI. For the CDR3, the DNA is TGTGCCAGCAGTTACTCGAGGGGGGACCTGAACACTGAAGCTTTCTTT. Translated: CASSYSRGDLNTEAFF.

The table lists this clonotype with a few counts. The J gene is TRBJ1-1, the V gene TRBV7-9; 10 nucleotides line up with TRBD1. CDR1 and CDR2 from the germline V gene are SEHNR and FQNEAQ (reference sequence). The CDR3 has 15 residues. The V segment lost 5 bases and the J segment 2 bases; nucleotides outside the gene matches: 5. The CDR3, as DNA: TGTGCCAGCAGCGCCCAGACAGGGGGCAACACTGAAGCTTTCTTT. This gives the protein CASSAQTGGNTEAFF. The full variable domain, rest sourced from reference TRBV7-9 and TRBJ1-1, is DTGVSQNPRHKITKRGQNVTFRCDPISEHNRLYWYRQTLGQGPEFLTYFQNEAQLEKSRLLSDRFSAERPKGSFSTLEIQRTEQGDSAMYLCASSAQTGGNTEAFFGQGTRLTVV.

This clonotype was seen a few times. The J gene is TRBJ2-1, the V gene TRBV5-5, with D hard to call. The CDR3 covers 14 residues. Trimming removed 0 bases from V and 5 bases from J, with 9 bases in between. The germline gives CDR1 SGHKS, CDR2 YYEKEE (reference sequence). The CDR3 spells CASSLGTTDNEQFF. The DNA of the CDR3 is TGTGCCAGCAGCTTGGGCACAACTGACAATGAGCAGTTCTTC.

This clonotype has a single count. V and J are TRBV2 and TRBJ2-1, with 10 nucleotides matching TRBD2. The CDR3 covers 15 residues. In germline, CDR1 is SNHLY, CDR2 FYNNEI. V lost 6 bases, J lost 0 bases, and 2 bases stayed unmatched. CDR3 in DNA: TGTGCCAGCAGCACTAGCGGGGTCTCCTACAATGAGCAGTTCTTC. Amino acids: CASSTSGVSYNEQFF.

CDR3 protein: CARGQDKPGNYGYTF. The CDR3 DNA is TGTGCCAGAGGACAGGACAAACCAGGGAACTATGGCTACACCTTC. The chain employs TRBV2 and TRBJ1-2; 7 bases line up with TRBD1. CDR3 size: 15 residues. With 9 bases clipped from V and 2 bases from J, the junction kept 12 bases outside the gene matches. Germline CDR1 is SNHLY and CDR2 is FYNNEI.

This chain uses TRBV4-1 with TRBJ2-1; D might be TRBD2 (6 bases). The germline V gene has CDR1 MGHRA and CDR2 YSYEKL. This CDR3 spans 13 amino acids. Deletions cut 0 bases from V and 9 bases from J, with 9 bases between. In nucleotides, the CDR3 is TGCGCCAGCAGCCAAGATTTAGCGGCTGAGCAGTTCTTC. It is translated as CASSQDLAAEQFF.